Sequencing of this TCR beta chain was carried out in a study of HIV-infected patients and healthy controls (dated by TCRdb to the mid-2010s). A note on the overall study: The question the study tested was whether immune perturbation and reconstitution could be captured by deep TCR repertoire sequencing of small blood samples from HIV patients. The paper's findings and limits, for the study overall: A major limit on how widely the findings apply, in the view of the authors, was that only sixteen HIV-infected individuals were processed. Comparisons were complicated by unequal numbers of distinct sequences between patients and controls, and rare events from HIV-infected data were overweighted by size-matching. MAIT cell alpha-chain CDR3s were present at high frequency in healthy controls but severely depleted in HIV+ repertoires. The study cohorts differed slightly in age and sex profile, but those differences did not account for the observed differences in diversity. More CDR3s were shared between individuals among healthy controls than among HIV+ patients, as measured by Jaccard index and by the count of highly shared sequences. HIV-associated CDR3s exhibited a significant reduction in frequency during therapy, whereas CMV-associated CDR3s exhibited no significant change, although the majority increased in frequency. In HIV-infected patients, the apparent post-therapy recovery of the Gini index was not replicated in size-matched repertoire data. HLA typing of donors was not performed in the study. Mean usage differed significantly between HIV-infected patients and controls for eight alpha and eight beta V genes. Significantly higher mean Gini indices were seen in HIV-infected repertoires than in controls, possibly reflecting oligoclonality. Alpha-beta chain pairing was not determined in the samples. Roughly threefold more distinct CDR3s and higher Shannon diversity were observed in healthy control repertoires than in untreated HIV+ repertoires. The use of whole blood limited sequencing depth and precluded separation of the dynamics of distinct T-cell subpopulations.

Reverse transcription of approximately 540 ng RNA was performed with SuperScript III using primers directed against the alpha and beta constant regions. Separate libraries for the alpha and beta chains were generated through chain-specific third strand synthesis that incorporated multiplexing indices. In the protocol, all rearrangements within a chain were amplified with a single primer pair so that primer bias was avoided, and molecular barcodes were added to each cDNA molecule. Purified cDNA was ligated with T4 RNA Ligase 1 onto a 5' RACE adapter bearing a random hexamer and the SP2 sequencing primer site. Second strand synthesis was performed with Phusion polymerase and primed from the SP2 site, and slow temperature ramps were applied to favor optimal annealing. Joined together, two random hexamer sequences that had both been added before amplification formed the 12-nucleotide barcode of each molecule. A brief initial PCR introduced P5 and P7 adapter elements together with a second index, and an approximately 21-cycle amplification PCR using P5s and P7 primers was subsequently performed. Libraries received 25 to 35 PCR cycles in total, were quantified on a Qubit, sized on a Bioanalyzer, and diluted to roughly 3.6 nM. The normalized libraries were sequenced on an Illumina MiSeq using 2 x 250 paired-end kits. Reverse transcription reactions were cleaned up on MinElute columns and eluted into approximately 10 ul Tris-Cl. Adapter ligations were incubated for 23 hours at 16 degrees C and subsequently purified with AMPure XP beads at a 1:1 ratio. The paper's processing steps were these. Demultiplexed FASTQ files were processed with a modified Decombinator by which V, J, insert and barcode information was output. Any sequence that shared a barcode yet differed from the dominant sequence was discarded as an error, and the number of original cDNA molecules was estimated by counting barcodes clustered at Levenshtein distance 3. Downstream analyses used R packages ineq, vegan, igraph and RCytoscape, with IMGT nomenclature and CDR3 definitions. V gene usage was calculated across distinct sequences, with every TCR tallied a single time to avoid skew from clonal expansion. Within a donor, similarity networks joined unique CDR3 amino acid sequences in every case where two of them were separated by a single Levenshtein edit. In the repertoires, a search was made for a compiled set of published HIV-specific CDR3s (92 alpha, 600 to 900 beta) and CMV-specific CDR3s (under 14 alpha, some 250 beta). Lower sequence numbers were not the cause of the decreased diversity in patients, as random subsampling to size-matched repertoires showed. The public reads were quality trimmed at Q25 with fastp and then assembled into clones with MiXCR by TCRdb, keeping productive beta chains. CDR3 protein duplicates are merged, each entry listing the most common genes and DNA. Clone size and V and J calls follow TCRdb, not the original study. This sample lists about 10,000 distinct CDR3 sequences; around 8% were detected once. 5.8% of the sample rests with the top ten.

Only a few counts were recorded for this clonotype. Its antigen remains unidentified. The sample holds no much larger clone one base away, and base qualities are not on file. The germline V gene supplies CDR1 LGHNA and CDR2 YSLEER. V is pruned by 3 bases and J by 8 bases, leaving 5 bases of the junction without a gene match. Taken from cysteine to phenylalanine, the CDR3 has 14 residues. Only CDR3 DNA remains: 42 bases, in frame from the first base. Whole blood was used without cell fractionation, so the repertoire reflected all unsorted peripheral T cells. As controls, ten to eleven uninfected healthy donors were sampled, and several of those donors gave samples twice, 2 to 3 months apart. An approximately 2.7 ml sample of peripheral blood was drawn into Tempus tubes for RNA extraction. Residual genomic DNA was removed with the TURBO-DNase kit and globin mRNA was depleted with GLOBINclear.

The receptor was isolated from an adult in good health. Sequencing was carried out using blood. Recombination connected TRBV4-3 to TRBJ1-4, with 8 bases matching TRBD1. DNA sequence: TGCGCCAGCAGCCACCGACAGGGGTGGGAAAAACTGTTTTTT. Translated, this is CASSHRQGWEKLFF.